The 27 T cell receptor beta chains below all came from one sample that was sequenced in a study of PD-1 blockade in classical Hodgkin lymphoma (dated by TCRdb to about 2020). The library was generated by the immunoSEQ multiplex PCR assay. TCRdb provides this immuneACCESS table in a form limited to in-frame rearrangements. Some clones are lacking; in checked studies, under half of them reflect an unresolved V gene, and why the rest are absent is not known. The sample table records around 60,000 clones; approximately 90% of these occur just once. The ten largest clonotypes hold around 8% of the sample. Per the publication, the time point label means: cycle 4 day 1 (C4D1), after 6 weeks of nivolumab. Every trial patient had relapsed after autologous stem cell transplantation, and cohorts A, B and C differed in prior brentuximab vedotin exposure. The material was peripheral blood mononuclear cells (PBMCs), obtained before the fourth cycle of nivolumab. The receptors were gathered from a human donor with classical Hodgkin lymphoma.

The V call is TRBV6-6, the J call TRBJ2-7; D might be TRBD1 (5 bases). The CDR3 runs 13 residues. Germline loops: CDR1 MNHNY, CDR2 SVGAGI (reference sequence). Between the trimmed V and J ends, which lost 1 base and 3 bases, there was a span of 7 bases. The DNA of the CDR3 is TGTGCCAGCAGTTACTTAGGGGACTACGAGCAGTACTTC. Residues: CASSYLGDYEQYF.

The chain combines TRBV10-1 with TRBJ2-5, with D possibly called TRBD1 or TRBD2 (5 bases each). Trimming removed 1 base at V and 2 bases at J, with 11 bases between. Germline lookup yields CDR1 WNHNN and CDR2 SYGVQD (reference sequence). The CDR3 has 15 residues. CDR3 DNA sequence: TGCGCCAGCAGTGAGTTTGGGACCGGGCAAGAGACCCAGTACTTC. Protein: CASSEFGTGQETQYF.

The V gene is TRBV28, the J gene TRBJ2-7; D unresolved. Germline loops: CDR1 MDHEN, CDR2 SYDVKM. V lost 6 bases and J lost 9, with 21 bases in between. This CDR3 spans 14 amino acids. Here the CDR3 DNA reads TGTGCCAGCAGCTCCATCCTTTCACAGCTGAGGCAGTACTTC. Translated: CASSSILSQLRQYF.

The V gene is TRBV5-1, the J gene TRBJ2-1; the D gene is possibly TRBD1 (5 bases). This CDR3 has 13 residues. Trimming removed 5 bases at V and 4 bases at J, with 10 bases between. Germline V gene lookup returns CDR1 SGHRS and CDR2 YFSETQ. CDR3 sequence reads: CASSDTGYNEQFF. CDR3 DNA sequence: TGCGCCAGCAGTGACACAGGTTACAATGAGCAGTTCTTC.

The chain has TRBV7-2 and TRBJ1-5, with a tentative D call TRBD1 (5 bases). Between the trimmed V and J ends, which lost 5 bases and 2 bases, there was a span of 19 bases. This CDR3 has 17 residues. Per the germline V gene, CDR1 is SGHTA and CDR2 is FQGNSA. The CDR3 loop is CASSAGWGVEGNQPQHF. The CDR3 DNA sequence: TGTGCCAGCAGCGCAGGGTGGGGGGTGGAAGGCAATCAGCCCCAGCATTTT.

V is TRBV7-2 and J is TRBJ1-1; 8 nucleotides line up with TRBD1. V shed 5 bases and J 4 bases; nucleotides not matched to a gene: 6. Germline V gene data show CDR1 as SGHTA and CDR2 as FQGNSA. The CDR3 has 14 amino acids. The CDR3 reads CASSVYRGGTEAFF. As DNA, the CDR3 is TGTGCCAGCAGCGTTTACAGGGGGGGCACTGAAGCTTTCTTT.

This chain links TRBV7-9 with TRBJ1-2; D may be TRBD1 (5 bases). V gave up 4 bases and J gave up 7 bases, with 13 bases separating them. The CDR3 runs to 13 residues. The V gene's germline CDR1 is SEHNR and CDR2 FQNEAQ (reference sequence). CDR3 sequence: CASSWGTPLGYTF. In nucleotides, the CDR3 is TGTGCCAGCAGCTGGGGGACCCCTCTTGGCTACACCTTC. The full variable domain, with the rest looked up from reference TRBV7-9 and TRBJ1-2, is DTGVSQNPRHKITKRGQNVTFRCDPISEHNRLYWYRQTLGQGPEFLTYFQNEAQLEKSRLLSDRFSAERPKGSFSTLEIQRTEQGDSAMYLCASSWGTPLGYTFGSGTRLTVV.

The chain joins TRBV18 to TRBJ2-5; D gene unclear. The V gene's germline CDR1 is KGHSH and CDR2 LQKENI. Trimming pared 3 bases from V and 5 bases from J, leaving 7 bases between. This CDR3 contains 12 residues. The CDR3 is CASSPARETQYF. The CDR3 nucleotides are TGTGCCAGCTCACCCGCCCGGGAGACCCAGTACTTC.

The chain joins TRBV4-1 to TRBJ2-3; D might be TRBD2 (6 bases). The CDR3 sequence is 14 residues long. Germline V gene sequence: CDR1 MGHRA, CDR2 YSYEKL. V lost 3 bases to trimming and J lost 3 bases, with 10 bases between them. CDR3 in DNA: TGCGCCAGCAGCCACGGGACTGAGACAGATACGCAGTATTTT. Translating gives CASSHGTETDTQYF.

The chain has TRBV2 and TRBJ2-3; 10 nucleotides line up with TRBD2. This CDR3 is built from 16 residues. The germline V gene has CDR1 SNHLY and CDR2 FYNNEI. V shed 5 bases, J shed 2 bases, and the junction held 7 bases outside the gene matches. The DNA of the CDR3 is TGTGCCAGCAGTACCGGACTAGCGGAGAACACAGATACGCAGTATTTT. Protein product: CASSTGLAENTDTQYF.

This chain connects TRBV18 to TRBJ2-7; D unclear. The CDR3 runs 14 residues. V shed 3 bases and J shed 2 bases, with 11 bases lying between them. Looked up from germline, CDR1 is KGHSH and CDR2 is LQKENI. The DNA of the CDR3 is TGTGCCAGCTCACCCCCTGACCTTACCTACGAGCAGTACTTC. It specifies CASSPPDLTYEQYF.

The chain employs TRBV7-9 and TRBJ2-3; TRBD2 matches 8 bases. Looked up from germline, CDR1 is SEHNR and CDR2 is FQNEAQ (reference sequence). Trimming at V came to 1 base and at J to 2 bases, leaving 2 bases not matched to a gene. This CDR3 has 15 residues. The DNA for the CDR3 is TGTGCCAGCAGCTTAGGCGGGGGGAACACAGATACGCAGTATTTT. Its translation is CASSLGGGNTDTQYF.

This clone was seen only once. The CDR3 loop reads CASSIGGAGNEQFF. For the CDR3, the DNA is TGTGCCAGTAGTATTGGGGGGGCCGGCAATGAGCAGTTCTTC. The V and J genes are TRBV19 and TRBJ2-1; a possible D gene is TRBD2 (7 bases). V lost 3 bases, J lost 6 bases, and 12 bases lay in between. The germline CDR1 and CDR2 sequences are LNHDA and SQIVND (reference sequence). The CDR3 sequence is 14 residues long.

The count of this clone is one. J is TRBJ2-1 and V is TRBV7-2; tentative D call: TRBD2 (6 bases). This CDR3 comprises 16 residues. In germline, CDR1 is SGHTA, CDR2 FQGNSA. V lost 1 base, J lost 6 bases, and 16 bases lay in between. The CDR3 DNA is TGTGCCAGCAGCTTAGGTCAGGGACTGAGGGGCAATGAGCAGTTCTTC. Translation gives CASSLGQGLRGNEQFF.

This clone appeared a single time. This rearrangement joins TRBV5-1 to TRBJ2-5; D gene ambiguous. Trimming cost V 0 bases and J 7 bases, with 4 bases left between them. CDR1 is SGHRS and CDR2 is YFSETQ in the germline V gene. This CDR3 is built from 11 residues. Here the CDR3 DNA reads TGCGCCAGCAGCTTGGAGGGGACCCAGTACTTC. Residues: CASSLEGTQYF.

The chain is built from TRBV7-9 and TRBJ2-3; D not resolved. Germline V gene sequence: CDR1 SEHNR, CDR2 FQNEAQ (reference sequence). Trimming took off 0 bases at V and 2 bases at J, with 9 bases between the two ends. CDR3 length equals 15 residues. CDR3 residues: CASSLAGAATDTQYF. The CDR3 DNA follows: TGTGCCAGCAGCTTAGCCGGCGCGGCCACAGATACGCAGTATTTT.

Comments on this clone: An end of the junction differs from the germline gene, which may be a read error. This chain joins TRBV7-7 and TRBJ2-1; D not certain. Germline CDR1 and CDR2: SSHAT and FNYEAQ (reference sequence). CDR3 length: 13 residues. CDR3 sequence: CASSLERAGEQFF. The CDR3 nucleotides are TGTGCTAGCAGCTTAGAACGGGCCGGCGAGCAGTTCTTC.

CDR3 nucleotides: TGTGCCAGCAGCGGACAGGGGACCGGGGCCAACGTCCTGACTTTC. It is translated as CASSGQGTGANVLTF. The chain carries TRBV6-6 and TRBJ2-6; 9 bases map to TRBD1. This CDR3 comprises 15 residues. Germline CDR1 and CDR2: MNHNY and SVGAGI (reference sequence). With V trimmed by 6 bases and J by 4 bases, 4 bases remained unmatched.

The rearrangement links TRBV27 to TRBJ1-1; TRBD1 matches at 7 bases. The CDR3 covers 14 residues. The germline CDR1 and CDR2 sequences are MNHEY and SMNVEV (reference sequence). V trimming: 3 bases; J trimming: 4 bases; junction bases outside the gene matches: 5. This CDR3 reads CASSFTGAVTEAFF. DNA of the CDR3: TGTGCCAGCAGTTTTACAGGGGCGGTCACTGAAGCTTTCTTT.

The chain has TRBV18 and TRBJ2-7; D is possibly TRBD1 (5 bases). This CDR3 is 13 amino acids long. Trimming cost V 6 bases and J 5 bases, with 14 bases left between them. Looked up from germline, CDR1 is KGHSH and CDR2 is LQKENI. CDR3 sequence: CASSPQWGDEQYF. In nucleotides, the CDR3 is TGTGCCAGCTCCCCCCAGTGGGGCGACGAGCAGTACTTC.

The CDR3 is CASSTDSGETQYF. CDR3 nucleotide sequence: TGTGCCAGTAGTACGGACAGCGGGGAGACCCAGTACTTC. The chain combines TRBV19 with TRBJ2-5; either TRBD1 or TRBD2 may supply D (6 bases each). Looked up from germline, CDR1 is LNHDA and CDR2 is SQIVND (reference sequence). V lost 4 bases to trimming and J lost 5 bases, with 11 bases between them. The CDR3 extends over 13 amino acids. The full variable domain, its missing parts supplied by reference TRBV19 and TRBJ2-5, is DGGITQSPKYLFRKEGQNVTLSCEQNLNHDAMYWYRQDPGQGLRLIYYSQIVNDFQKGDIAEGYSVSREKKESFPLTVTSAQKNPTAFYLCASSTDSGETQYFGPGTRLLVL.

The chain is built from TRBV7-6 and TRBJ2-7; TRBD2 agrees at 10 bases. Germline loops: CDR1 SGHVS, CDR2 FNYEAQ. V dropped 1 base and J dropped 4; count of bases not matched to a gene: 4. The CDR3 has 15 amino acids. CDR3 DNA sequence: TGTGCCAGCAGCTTAGGTGGGACTAGCGATTACGAGCAGTACTTC. This encodes CASSLGGTSDYEQYF.

This CDR3 reads CASSLSLQFYEQYF. In DNA form, the CDR3 reads TGTGCCAGCAGTTTATCTCTTCAATTCTACGAGCAGTACTTC. The chain is built from TRBV28 and TRBJ2-7; D not resolved. This CDR3 contains 14 residues. Per the germline V gene, CDR1 is MDHEN and CDR2 is SYDVKM. V lost 1 base, J lost 3 bases, and 10 bases lay in between.

This clone appeared a few times. The rearrangement joins TRBV2 to TRBJ1-3; D unclear. V was trimmed by 8 bases and J by 3 bases, leaving 14 bases between them. The CDR3 has 14 amino acids. Germline CDR1 and CDR2: SNHLY and FYNNEI. In DNA form, the CDR3 reads TGTGCCAGCGCTCGATCGGGCCTTGGAAACACCATATATTTT. This codes for CASARSGLGNTIYF. Full variable domain (outside the CDR3, taken from reference TRBV2 and TRBJ1-3): EPEVTQTPSHQVTQMGQEVILRCVPISNHLYFYWYRQILGQKVEFLVSFYNNEISEKSEIFDDQFSVERPDGSNFTLKIRSTKLEDSAMYFCASARSGLGNTIYFGEGSWLTVV.

This clone was seen just once. The rearrangement links TRBV14 to TRBJ1-3; D ambiguous. From germline, CDR1 is SGHDN and CDR2 FVKESK. V lost 4 bases, J lost 4 bases, and 5 bases lay in between. The CDR3 length is 12 residues. The CDR3 protein is CASSRSGNTIYF. The CDR3 DNA reads as TGTGCCAGCAGCCGTTCGGGAAACACCATATATTTT.

This chain links TRBV15 with TRBJ2-1; 9 bases fit TRBD1. The trim removed 3 bases at V and 10 bases at J, leaving 16 bases unmatched. CDR3 size: 17 residues. Germline loops: CDR1 LNHNV, CDR2 YYDKDF (reference sequence). DNA of the CDR3: TGTGCCACCAGCAGGGGGCCGCCGGGACAGGGTCTTCAGGAGCAGTTCTTC. Protein sequence: CATSRGPPGQGLQEQFF.

V is TRBV5-6 and J is TRBJ2-7; 12 bases line up with TRBD1. Germline V lookup: CDR1 SGHDT, CDR2 YYEEEE. This CDR3 contains 13 residues. V dropped 3 bases and J dropped 5; count of bases not matched to a gene: 0. In DNA, the CDR3 is TGTGCCAGCAGCTGGGACAGGGGGCACGAGCAGTACTTC. This translates into CASSWDRGHEQYF.